This section outlines one TCR beta chain sequence together with its context. These data are taken from a study of T cells in Graves' hyperthyroidism and ophthalmopathy. CDR3 length: 13 amino acids. Germline assignment: CDR1 SQVTM and CDR2 ANQGSEA. V was shortened by 7 bases and J by 4 bases, with 13 bases between the two germline ends. Researchers amplified the TCR beta CDR3 regions from RNA transcripts. The TCR CDR3 was amplified in a first-round RT-PCR using the HTBI primer set. TCRdb fed the multiplex PCR reads into MiXCR, producing one record per CDR3 protein. Among about 700,000 distinct CDR3 sequences listed, around 15% were seen once. Patients counted as stable if ophthalmopathy did not develop within 18 months. Diagnostic decisions used clinical symptoms, serum thyroxine and TRAb, thyroid ultrasound and orbital computed tomography. It was approximately 9.7 ml of fresh peripheral blood that supplied the PBMCs.

The V call is TRBV29-1, the J call TRBJ1-4, with D hard to call. This receptor was identified in a woman between 18 and 30 years old with Graves' hyperthyroidism. The specimen was blood. The CDR3 nucleotides are TGCAGCGGTCTGAAAGGCTATAATGAAAAACTGTTTTTT. Translation: CSGLKGYNEKLFF.